The sequence of this TCR beta chain was determined in a study of T-cell memory formation after mild COVID-19. Study conclusions and caveats: Contracting clones localized mainly to CM and EM when CD4+ and mainly to EMRA when CD8+.

The table lists this clonotype with a few counts. The antigen is undetermined. Germline CDR1 reads SGHDN; CDR2 reads FVKESK. The germline V and J ends were trimmed by 1 base and 4 bases, with 5 bases remaining between them. This CDR3 is 12 amino acids long. It was 5'RACE with constant-segment primers that produced the TCR alpha and TCR beta cDNA libraries, which carried sample barcodes and UMIs. TCRdb independently ran MiXCR on the 5' RACE reads; one entry per CDR3 protein. The data show about 240,000 distinct CDR3 sequences, approximately 10% seen once. The chain employs TRBV14 and TRBJ2-7; D gene unclear. The origin of this receptor is a man between 18 and 35 years old who had mild COVID-19 (a few samples of this study predate the infection). Cell type and time point are not known. Specimen: PBMCs or a T cell subset sorted from them (not recorded which). In DNA, the CDR3 is TGTGCCAGCAGCCAAGTCCCTTACGAGCAGTACTTC. Translation: CASSQVPYEQYF.